Listed below are T cell receptor beta chains from one sample, sequenced in a study of blood T cell repertoires in COVID-19. Produced via immunoSEQ multiplex PCR; TCRdb's table is partial and in-frame only. The sample consists of 200,000 or so clones, about nine tenths of them appearing once. Input material: PBMCs or T cells enriched from blood (not recorded which). The receptors derive from a woman in her 30s who had recovered from COVID-19. Both conserved end residues are part of each CDR3. Each record gives: CDR3 length, V gene, CDR3 protein.

>14|TRBV6-2/TRBV6-3
CASSRQGLNTEAFF
>15|TRBV6-5
CASRTTGMGNQPQHF
>15|TRBV6-5
CASRGQPATNEKLFF
>16|TRBV9
CASSVGGTGWGETQYF
>14|TRBV4-1
CASSPRAGWNTIYF
>16|TRBV7-3
CASSSVAGAAYNEQFF
>11|TRBV19
CASSRGPEVFF
>12|TRBV24-1
CATRHCGNTIYF
>12|TRBV5-6
CASSRGHQPQHF
>14|TRBV10-3
CAIRDDRGGEKLFF
>16|TRBV15
CATSRDPDRSTGELFF
>14|TRBV18
CASSPDRMNTEAFF
>15|TRBV18
CASSDTGAHEYGYTF
>17|TRBV11-2
CASSSTGTRVSTDTQYF
>14|TRBV19
CASSPRGEHTEAFF
>16|TRBV27
CASSITPTGIGEKLFF
>13|TRBV7-3
CASSADWGGEQYF
>17|TRBV4-2
CASSHSSLGAARDTQYF
>16|TRBV11-2
CASSRMAGIYNSPLHF
>12|TRBV10-3
CAISGTGDGYTF
>12|TRBV5-4
CASSPEDYGYTF
>16|TRBV10-3
CAISAAWRGASETQYF
>12|TRBV27
CASTNVGYEQYF
>15|TRBV7-9
CASSLGAEGVNTIYF
>13|TRBV6-5
CASRTGGLVGYTF
>16|TRBV10-3
CAISESGRGSNQPQHF
>14|TRBV5-1
CASSLAGAGTEAFF
>15|TRBV2
CASSETSGRTDTQYF
>15|TRBV19
CASSVRQGSAYEQYF
>14|TRBV19
CASSTGQGTGELFF
>16|TRBV6-5
CASSSPGDLSNQPQHF
>15|TRBV6-4
CASSNDRVGRNEQFF
>16|TRBV4-1
CASSNHRGSGDGELFF
>14|TRBV4-3
CASSPGQNNSPLHF
>16|TRBV5-1
CASSLSYPQGSYGYTF
>12|TRBV9
CASSQGPDTQYF
>11|TRBV20-1
CSADRGETQYF
>15|TRBV4-3
CASSQGGVDGNTIYF
>14|TRBV9
CASSVTSSGNTIYF
>13|TRBV27
CASSLPRNNEQFF
>16|TRBV10-3
CAISLRLAGGPETQYF
>13|TRBV4-3
CASSQLTGNGYTF
>14|TRBV5-1
CASSLGANSNEQFF
>13|TRBV4-2
CASAADNQETQYF
>15|TRBV19
CASSIGGQGGTEAFF
>17|TRBV7-2
CASSLVDLQGANYGYTF
>18|TRBV19
CASSNPVLAGGGTGELFF
>14|TRBV15
CATSRDTRATEAFF
>14|TRBV4-2
CASSQVDRNTEAFF
>15|TRBV3-1/TRBV3-2
CASSQSLSSGNTIYF
>14|TRBV4-3
CASSQEQSYNEQFF
>14|TRBV15
CATSRDYSMGEQFF
>16|TRBV3-1/TRBV3-2
CASSQVQGYSYNEQFF
>15|TRBV4-3
CASSRDHRGNTEAFF
>13|TRBV19
CASSIGSGNTIYF